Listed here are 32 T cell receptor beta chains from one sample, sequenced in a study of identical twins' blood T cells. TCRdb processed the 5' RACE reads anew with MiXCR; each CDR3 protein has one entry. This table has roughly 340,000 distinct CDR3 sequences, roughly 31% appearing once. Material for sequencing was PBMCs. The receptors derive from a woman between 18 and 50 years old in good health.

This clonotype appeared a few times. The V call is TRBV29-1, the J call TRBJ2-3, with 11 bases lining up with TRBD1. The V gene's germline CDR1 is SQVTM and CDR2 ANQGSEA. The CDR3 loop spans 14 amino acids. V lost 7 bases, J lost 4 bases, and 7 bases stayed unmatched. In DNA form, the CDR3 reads TGCAGCGCCATGCCGGGACAGGGGGCAGATACGCAGTATTTT. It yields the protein CSAMPGQGADTQYF.

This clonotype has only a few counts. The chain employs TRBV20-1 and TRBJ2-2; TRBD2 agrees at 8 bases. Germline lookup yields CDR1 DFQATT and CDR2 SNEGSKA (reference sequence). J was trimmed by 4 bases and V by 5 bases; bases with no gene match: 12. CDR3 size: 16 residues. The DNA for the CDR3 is TGCAGTGCTGGGAGAGGACTAGCCGGGATCACCGGGGAGCTGTTTTTT. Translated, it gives CSAGRGLAGITGELFF.

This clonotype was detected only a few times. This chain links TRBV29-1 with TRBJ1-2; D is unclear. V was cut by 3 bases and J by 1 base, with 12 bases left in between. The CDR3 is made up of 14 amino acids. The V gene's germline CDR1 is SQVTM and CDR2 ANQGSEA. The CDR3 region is CSVDSLRGNYGYTF. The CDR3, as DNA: TGCAGCGTTGATTCCCTTCGGGGTAACTATGGCTACACCTTC. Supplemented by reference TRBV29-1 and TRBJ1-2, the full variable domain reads SAVISQKPSRDICQRGTSLTIQCQVDSQVTMMFWYRQQPGQSLTLIATANQGSEATYESGFVIDKFPISRPNLTFSTLTVSNMSPEDSSIYLCSVDSLRGNYGYTFGSGTRLTVV.

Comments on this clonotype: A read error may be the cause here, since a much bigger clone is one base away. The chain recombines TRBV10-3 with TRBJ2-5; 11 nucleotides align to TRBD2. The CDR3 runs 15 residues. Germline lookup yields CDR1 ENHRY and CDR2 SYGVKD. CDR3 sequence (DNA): TGTGCCATCGGCAAGACTAGCGGGACCGAAGATACCCAGTACTTC. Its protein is CAIGKTSGTEDTQYF.

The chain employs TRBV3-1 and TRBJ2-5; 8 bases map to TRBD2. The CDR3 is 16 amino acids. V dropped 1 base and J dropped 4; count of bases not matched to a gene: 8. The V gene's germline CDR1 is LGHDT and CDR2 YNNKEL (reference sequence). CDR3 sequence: CASSQGGRGEGETQYF. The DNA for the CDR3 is TGTGCCAGCAGCCAAGGAGGGCGGGGGGAAGGAGAGACCCAGTACTTC.

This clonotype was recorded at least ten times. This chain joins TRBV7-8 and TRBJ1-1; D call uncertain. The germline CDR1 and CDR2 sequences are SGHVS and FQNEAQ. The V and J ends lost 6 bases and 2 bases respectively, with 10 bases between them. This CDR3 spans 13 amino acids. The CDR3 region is CASSSSSNTEAFF. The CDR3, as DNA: TGTGCCAGCAGTTCGTCCAGCAACACTGAAGCTTTCTTT.

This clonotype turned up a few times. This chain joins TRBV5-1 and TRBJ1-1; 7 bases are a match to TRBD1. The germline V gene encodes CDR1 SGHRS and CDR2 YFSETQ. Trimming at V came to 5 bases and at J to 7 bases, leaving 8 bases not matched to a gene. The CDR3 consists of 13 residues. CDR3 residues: CASRIQGEGEAFF. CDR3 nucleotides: TGCGCCAGCAGAATTCAGGGGGAGGGTGAAGCTTTCTTT. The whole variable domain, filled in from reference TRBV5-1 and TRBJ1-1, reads KAGVTQTPRYLIKTRGQQVTLSCSPISGHRSVSWYQQTPGQGLQFLFEYFSETQRNKGNFPGRFSGRQFSNSRSEMNVSTLELGDSALYLCASRIQGEGEAFFGQGTRLTVV.

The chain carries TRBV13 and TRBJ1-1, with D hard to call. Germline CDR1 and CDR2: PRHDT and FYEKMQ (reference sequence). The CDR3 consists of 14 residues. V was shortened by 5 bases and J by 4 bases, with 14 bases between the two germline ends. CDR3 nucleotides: TGTGCCAGCAGCGCCCTAGAGGAACCCACTGAAGCTTTCTTT. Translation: CASSALEEPTEAFF.

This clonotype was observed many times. The CDR3 DNA sequence: TGTGCCAGCAGCCTTGGACACCTTGCAACTAATGAAAAACTGTTTTTT. Translating gives CASSLGHLATNEKLFF. The chain carries TRBV7-6 and TRBJ1-4, with D possibly TRBD1 on 5 matching bases. V dropped 5 bases and J dropped 0 bases, with 13 bases sitting between them. In germline, CDR1 is SGHVS, CDR2 FNYEAQ. There are 16 residues in the CDR3. The full variable domain, rest sourced from reference TRBV7-6 and TRBJ1-4, is GAGVSQSPRYKVTKRGQDVALRCDPISGHVSLYWYRQALGQGPEFLTYFNYEAQQDKSGLPNDRFSAERPEGSISTLTIQRTEQRDSAMYRCASSLGHLATNEKLFFGSGTQLSVL.

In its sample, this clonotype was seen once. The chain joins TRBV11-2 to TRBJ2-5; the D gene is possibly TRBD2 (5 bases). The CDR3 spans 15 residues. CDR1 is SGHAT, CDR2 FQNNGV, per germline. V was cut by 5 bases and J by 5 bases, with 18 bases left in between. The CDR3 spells CASSPSLRESETQYF. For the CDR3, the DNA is TGTGCCAGCAGCCCTAGTTTGAGGGAGTCGGAGACCCAGTACTTC.

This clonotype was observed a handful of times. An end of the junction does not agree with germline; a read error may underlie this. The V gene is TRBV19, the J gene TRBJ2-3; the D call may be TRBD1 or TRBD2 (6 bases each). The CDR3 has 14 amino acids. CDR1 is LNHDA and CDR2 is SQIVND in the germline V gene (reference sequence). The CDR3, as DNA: TGTGCCAGTAGTATGGCGGGACAAACAGATACGCAGTTTTTT. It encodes CASSMAGQTDTQFF.

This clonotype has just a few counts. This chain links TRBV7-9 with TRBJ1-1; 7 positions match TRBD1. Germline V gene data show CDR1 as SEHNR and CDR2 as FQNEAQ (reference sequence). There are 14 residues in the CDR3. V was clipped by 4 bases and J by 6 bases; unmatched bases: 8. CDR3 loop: CASSSSTGWAEAFF. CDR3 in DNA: TGTGCCAGCAGCTCATCGACAGGGTGGGCTGAAGCTTTCTTT.

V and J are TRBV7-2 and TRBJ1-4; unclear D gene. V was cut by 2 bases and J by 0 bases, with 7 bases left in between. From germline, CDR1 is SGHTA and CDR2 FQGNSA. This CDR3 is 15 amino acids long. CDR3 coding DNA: TGTGCCAGCAGCTTAAGTGTGGCAACTAATGAAAAACTGTTTTTT. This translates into CASSLSVATNEKLFF.

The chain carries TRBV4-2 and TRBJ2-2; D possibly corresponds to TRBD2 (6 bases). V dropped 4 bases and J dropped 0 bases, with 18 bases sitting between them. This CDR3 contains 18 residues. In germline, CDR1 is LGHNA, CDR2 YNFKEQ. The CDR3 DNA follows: TGTGCCAGCAGCCCAAGATCTACGGGGGTGACGAACACCGGGGAGCTGTTTTTT. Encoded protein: CASSPRSTGVTNTGELFF.

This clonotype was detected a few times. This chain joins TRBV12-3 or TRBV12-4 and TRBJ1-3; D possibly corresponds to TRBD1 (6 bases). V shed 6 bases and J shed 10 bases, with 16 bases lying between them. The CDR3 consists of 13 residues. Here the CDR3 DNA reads TGTGCCAGCAGATACCGGGACACAACAACCATATATTTT. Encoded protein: CASRYRDTTTIYF.

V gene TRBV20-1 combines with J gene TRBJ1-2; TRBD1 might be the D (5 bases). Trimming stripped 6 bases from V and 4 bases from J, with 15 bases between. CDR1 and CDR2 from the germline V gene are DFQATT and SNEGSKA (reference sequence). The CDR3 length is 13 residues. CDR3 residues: CSALRDGSYGYTF. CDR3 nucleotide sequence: TGCAGTGCGCTCCGGGACGGATCCTATGGCTACACCTTC.

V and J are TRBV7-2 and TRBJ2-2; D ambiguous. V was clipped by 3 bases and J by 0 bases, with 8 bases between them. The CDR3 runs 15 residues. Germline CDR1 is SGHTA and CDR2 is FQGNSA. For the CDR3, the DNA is TGTGCCAGCAGCTTGAAGGTTACGAACACCGGGGAGCTGTTTTTT. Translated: CASSLKVTNTGELFF. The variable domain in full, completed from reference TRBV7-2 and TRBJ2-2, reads GAGVSQSPSNKVTEKGKDVELRCDPISGHTALYWYRQSLGQGLEFLIYFQGNSAPDKSGLPSDRFSAERTGGSVSTLTIQRTQQEDSAVYLCASSLKVTNTGELFFGEGSRLTVL.

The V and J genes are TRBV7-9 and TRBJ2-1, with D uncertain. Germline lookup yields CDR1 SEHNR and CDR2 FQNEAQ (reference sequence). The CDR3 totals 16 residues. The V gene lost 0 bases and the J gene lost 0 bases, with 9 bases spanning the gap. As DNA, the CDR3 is TGTGCCAGCAGCTTAGCAGTAAAGAGCTCCTACAATGAGCAGTTCTTC. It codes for CASSLAVKSSYNEQFF.

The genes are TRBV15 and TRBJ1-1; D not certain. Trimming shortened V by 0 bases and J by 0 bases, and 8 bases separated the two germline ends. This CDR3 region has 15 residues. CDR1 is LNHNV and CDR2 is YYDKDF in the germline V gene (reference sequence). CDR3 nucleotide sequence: TGTGCCACCAGCAGAGAGAAGGGCTTGAACACTGAAGCTTTCTTT. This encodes CATSREKGLNTEAFF. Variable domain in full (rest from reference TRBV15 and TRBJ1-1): DAMVIQNPRYQVTQFGKPVTLSCSQTLNHNVMYWYQQKSSQAPKLLFHYYDKDFNNEADTPDNFQSRRPNTSFCFLDIRSPGLGDTAMYLCATSREKGLNTEAFFGQGTRLTVV.

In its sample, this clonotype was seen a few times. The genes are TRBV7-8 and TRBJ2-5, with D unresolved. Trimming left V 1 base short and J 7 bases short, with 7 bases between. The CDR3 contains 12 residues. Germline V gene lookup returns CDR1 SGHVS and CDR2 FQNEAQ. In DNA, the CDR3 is TGTGCCAGCAGCTTAGTAGAGCGGACCCAGTACTTC. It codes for CASSLVERTQYF.

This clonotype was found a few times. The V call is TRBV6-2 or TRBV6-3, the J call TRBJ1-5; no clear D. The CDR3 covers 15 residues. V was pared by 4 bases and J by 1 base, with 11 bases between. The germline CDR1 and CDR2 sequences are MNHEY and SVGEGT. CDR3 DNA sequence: TGTGCCAGCAGTTCTAGAGACGAAAGCAATCAGCCCCAGCATTTT. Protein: CASSSRDESNQPQHF.

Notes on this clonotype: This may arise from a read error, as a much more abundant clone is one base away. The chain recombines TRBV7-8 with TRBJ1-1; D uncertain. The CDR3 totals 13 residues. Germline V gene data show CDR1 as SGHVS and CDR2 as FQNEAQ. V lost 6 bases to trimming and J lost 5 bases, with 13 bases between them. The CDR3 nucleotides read TGTGCCAGCAGATGGATAGGGAGGACTGAAGCTTTCTTT. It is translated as CASRWIGRTEAFF.

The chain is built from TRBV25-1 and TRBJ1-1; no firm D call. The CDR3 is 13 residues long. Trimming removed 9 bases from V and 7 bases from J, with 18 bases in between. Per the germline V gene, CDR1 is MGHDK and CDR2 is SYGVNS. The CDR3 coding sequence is TGTGCCAGTAAAACAGTGGGAAAGGGTGAAGCTTTCTTT. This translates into CASKTVGKGEAFF.

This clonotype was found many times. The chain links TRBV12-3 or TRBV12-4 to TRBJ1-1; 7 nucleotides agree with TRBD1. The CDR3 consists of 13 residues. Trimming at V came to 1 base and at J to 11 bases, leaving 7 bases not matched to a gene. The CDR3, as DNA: TGTGCCAGCAGTTTAGGACAGGGATTCGAGGCTTTCTTT. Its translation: CASSLGQGFEAFF.

This CDR3 is CASSHRDTGELFF. The CDR3, as DNA: TGTGCCAGCAGTCACAGAGACACCGGGGAGCTGTTTTTT. V and J are TRBV6-2 or TRBV6-3 and TRBJ2-2; no definite D call. V lost 5 bases, J lost 3 bases, and 7 bases lay in between. The CDR3 spans 13 residues. From germline, CDR1 is MNHEY and CDR2 SVGEGT.

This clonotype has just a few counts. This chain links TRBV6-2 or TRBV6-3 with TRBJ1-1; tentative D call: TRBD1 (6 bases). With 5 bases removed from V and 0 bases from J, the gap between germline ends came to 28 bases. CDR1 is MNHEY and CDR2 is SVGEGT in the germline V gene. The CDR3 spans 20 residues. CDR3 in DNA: TGTGCCAGCAGTCGAACGCGACAGGTTTCTGAAGCACCCATGAACACTGAAGCTTTCTTT. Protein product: CASSRTRQVSEAPMNTEAFF.

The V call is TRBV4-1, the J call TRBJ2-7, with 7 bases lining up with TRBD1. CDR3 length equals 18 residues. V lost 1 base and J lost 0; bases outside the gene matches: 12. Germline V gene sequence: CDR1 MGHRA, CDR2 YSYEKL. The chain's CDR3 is CASSQVPMDRSNSYEQYF. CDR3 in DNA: TGCGCCAGCAGCCAAGTTCCTATGGACAGGTCCAACTCCTACGAGCAGTACTTC.

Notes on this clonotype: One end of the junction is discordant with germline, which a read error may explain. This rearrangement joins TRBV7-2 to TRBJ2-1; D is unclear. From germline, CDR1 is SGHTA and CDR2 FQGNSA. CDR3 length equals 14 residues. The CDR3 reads CASSSSSPSDERFF. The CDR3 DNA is TGTGCCAGCAGCTCTTCTAGTCCCAGCGATGAGCGGTTCTTC. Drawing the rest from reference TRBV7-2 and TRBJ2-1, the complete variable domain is GAGVSQSPSNKVTEKGKDVELRCDPISGHTALYWYRQSLGQGLEFLIYFQGNSAPDKSGLPSDRFSAERTGGSVSTLTIQRTQQEDSAVYLCASSSSSPSDERFFGPGTRLTVL.

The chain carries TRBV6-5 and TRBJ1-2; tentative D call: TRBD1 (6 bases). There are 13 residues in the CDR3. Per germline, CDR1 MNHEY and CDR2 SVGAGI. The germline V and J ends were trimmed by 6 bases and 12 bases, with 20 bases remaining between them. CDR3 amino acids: CASRLDRSYGNTF. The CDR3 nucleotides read TGTGCCAGCAGATTGGACAGATCCTACGGAAACACCTTC.

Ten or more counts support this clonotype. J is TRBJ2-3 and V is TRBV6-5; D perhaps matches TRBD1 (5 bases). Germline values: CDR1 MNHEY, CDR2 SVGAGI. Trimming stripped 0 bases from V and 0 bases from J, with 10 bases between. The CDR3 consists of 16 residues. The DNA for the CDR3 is TGTGCCAGCAGTTACTCCGGCCAGGGCAGCACAGATACGCAGTATTTT. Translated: CASSYSGQGSTDTQYF.

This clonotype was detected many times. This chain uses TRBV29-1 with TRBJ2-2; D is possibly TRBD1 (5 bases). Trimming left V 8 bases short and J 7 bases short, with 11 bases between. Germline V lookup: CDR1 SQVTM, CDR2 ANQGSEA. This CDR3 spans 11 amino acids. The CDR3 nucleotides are TGCAGCCTCAGGGTTGGCGGGGAGCTGTTTTTT. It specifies CSLRVGGELFF.

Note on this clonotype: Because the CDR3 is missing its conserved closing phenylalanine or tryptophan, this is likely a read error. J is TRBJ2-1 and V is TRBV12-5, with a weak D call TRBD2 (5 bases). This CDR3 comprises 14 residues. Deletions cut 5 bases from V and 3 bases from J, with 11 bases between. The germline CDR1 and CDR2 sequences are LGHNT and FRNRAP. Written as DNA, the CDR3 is TGTGCTAGTGGTCTAGAGGGCGGCTACAATGAGCAGTTCCTC. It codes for CASGLEGGYNEQFL.